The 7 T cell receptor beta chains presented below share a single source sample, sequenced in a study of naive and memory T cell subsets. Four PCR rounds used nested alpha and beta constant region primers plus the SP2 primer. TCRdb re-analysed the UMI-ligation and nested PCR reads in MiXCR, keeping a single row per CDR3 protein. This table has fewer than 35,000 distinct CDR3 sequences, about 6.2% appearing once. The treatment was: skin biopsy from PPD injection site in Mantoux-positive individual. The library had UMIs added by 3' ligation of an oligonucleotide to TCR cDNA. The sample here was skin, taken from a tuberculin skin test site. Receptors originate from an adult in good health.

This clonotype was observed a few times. CDR3 sequence: CASSLDVGGSTGELFF. Written as DNA, the CDR3 is TGCGCCAGCAGCTTGGACGTAGGGGGTTCCACCGGGGAGCTGTTTTTT. V usage is TRBV5-1 and J usage is TRBJ2-2, with D tentatively TRBD1 (6 bases). The CDR3 runs 16 residues. The germline V gene encodes CDR1 SGHRS and CDR2 YFSETQ. V was shortened by 0 bases and J by 4 bases, with 13 bases between the two germline ends.

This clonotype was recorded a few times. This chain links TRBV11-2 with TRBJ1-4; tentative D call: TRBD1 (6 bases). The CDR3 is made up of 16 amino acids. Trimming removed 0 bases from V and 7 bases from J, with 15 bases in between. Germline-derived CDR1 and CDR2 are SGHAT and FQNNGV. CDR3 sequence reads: CASSLEMQGMGEKLFF. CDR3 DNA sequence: TGTGCCAGCAGCTTAGAAATGCAGGGGATGGGTGAAAAACTGTTTTTT.

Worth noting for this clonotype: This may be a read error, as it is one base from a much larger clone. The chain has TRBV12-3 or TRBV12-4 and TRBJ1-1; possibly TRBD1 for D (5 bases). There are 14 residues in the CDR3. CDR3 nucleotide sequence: TGTGCCAGCAGCACATATATTCAGGGAACTGGAGCTTTCTTT. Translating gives CASSTYIQGTGAFF.

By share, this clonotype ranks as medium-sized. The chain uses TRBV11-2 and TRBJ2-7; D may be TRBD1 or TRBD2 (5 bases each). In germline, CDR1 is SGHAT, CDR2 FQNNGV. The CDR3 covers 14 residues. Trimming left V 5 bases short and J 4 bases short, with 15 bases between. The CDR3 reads CASSRPRGPYEQYF. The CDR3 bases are TGTGCCAGCAGCCGCCCCCGGGGACCTTACGAGCAGTACTTC.

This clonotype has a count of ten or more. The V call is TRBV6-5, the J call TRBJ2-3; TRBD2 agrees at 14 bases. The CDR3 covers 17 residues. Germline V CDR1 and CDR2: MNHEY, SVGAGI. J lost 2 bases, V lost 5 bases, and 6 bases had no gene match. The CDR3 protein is CASSGRTSGGYTDTQYF. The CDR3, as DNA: TGTGCCAGCAGTGGCCGGACTAGCGGGGGGTACACAGATACGCAGTATTTT.

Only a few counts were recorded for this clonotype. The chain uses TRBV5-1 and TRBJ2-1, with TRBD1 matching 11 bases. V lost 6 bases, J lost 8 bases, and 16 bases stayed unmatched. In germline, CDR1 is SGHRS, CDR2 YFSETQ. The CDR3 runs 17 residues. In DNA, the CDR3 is TGCGCCAGCATCCTCACCCCCGGGACAGGGGGTATGGATGAGCAGTTCTTC. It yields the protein CASILTPGTGGMDEQFF.

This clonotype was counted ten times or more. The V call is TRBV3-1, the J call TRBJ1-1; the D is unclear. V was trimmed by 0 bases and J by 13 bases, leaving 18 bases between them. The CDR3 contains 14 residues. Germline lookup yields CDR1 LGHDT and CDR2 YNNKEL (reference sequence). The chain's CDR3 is CASSQDTGRPPGFF. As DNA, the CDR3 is TGTGCCAGCAGCCAAGACACTGGCAGGCCCCCCGGTTTCTTT. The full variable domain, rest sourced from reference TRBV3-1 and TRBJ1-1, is DTAVSQTPKYLVTQMGNDKSIKCEQNLGHDTMYWYKQDSKKFLKIMFSYNNKELIINETVPNRFSPKSPDKAHLNLHINSLELGDSAVYFCASSQDTGRPPGFFGQGTRLTVV.